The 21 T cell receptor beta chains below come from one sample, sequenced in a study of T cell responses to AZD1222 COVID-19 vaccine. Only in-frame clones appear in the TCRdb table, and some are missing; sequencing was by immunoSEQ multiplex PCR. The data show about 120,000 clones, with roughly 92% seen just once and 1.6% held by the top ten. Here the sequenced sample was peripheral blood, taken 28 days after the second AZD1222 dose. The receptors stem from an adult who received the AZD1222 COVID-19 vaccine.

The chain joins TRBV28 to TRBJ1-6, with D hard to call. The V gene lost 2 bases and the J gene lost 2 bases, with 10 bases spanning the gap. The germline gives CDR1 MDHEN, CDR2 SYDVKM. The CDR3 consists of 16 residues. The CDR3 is CASSLMRATYNSPLHF. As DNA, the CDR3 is TGTGCCAGCAGTTTAATGAGGGCCACCTATAATTCACCCCTCCACTTT. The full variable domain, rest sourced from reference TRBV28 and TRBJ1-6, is DVKVTQSSRYLVKRTGEKVFLECVQDMDHENMFWYRQDPGLGLRLIYFSYDVKMKEKGDIPEGYSVSREKKERFSLILESASTNQTSMYLCASSLMRATYNSPLHFGNGTRLTVT.

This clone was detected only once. The CDR3 DNA sequence: TGTGCCAGTAGTAGGCACACTGAAGCTTTCTTT. This sequence encodes CASSRHTEAFF. The V and J genes are TRBV19 and TRBJ1-1, with D unresolved. CDR1 and CDR2 (germline): LNHDA, SQIVND (reference sequence). The CDR3 contains 11 residues. Trimming removed 4 bases from V and 3 bases from J, with 3 bases in between.

CDR3 nucleotides: TGCGCCAGCAGCCAAGGGAGGTCCTACAATGAGCAGTTCTTC. It yields the protein CASSQGRSYNEQFF. The chain carries TRBV4-1 and TRBJ2-1, with D possibly TRBD2 on 5 matching bases. With 1 base removed from V and 1 base from J, the gap between germline ends came to 5 bases. The CDR3 extends over 14 amino acids. CDR1 is MGHRA and CDR2 is YSYEKL in the germline V gene.

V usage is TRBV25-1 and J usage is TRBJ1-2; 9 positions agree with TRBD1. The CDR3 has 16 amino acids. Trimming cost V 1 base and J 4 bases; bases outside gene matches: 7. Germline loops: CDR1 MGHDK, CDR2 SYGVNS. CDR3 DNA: TGTGCCAGCAGTGAATCTTCGGACAGGGGTTTCTATGGCTACACCTTC. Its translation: CASSESSDRGFYGYTF.

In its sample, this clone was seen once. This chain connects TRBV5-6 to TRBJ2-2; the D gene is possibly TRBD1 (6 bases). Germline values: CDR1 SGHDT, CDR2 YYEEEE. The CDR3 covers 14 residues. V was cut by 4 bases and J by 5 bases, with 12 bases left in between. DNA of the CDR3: TGTGCCAGCAGCCCAACAGGGTTTACCGGGGAGCTGTTTTTT. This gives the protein CASSPTGFTGELFF.

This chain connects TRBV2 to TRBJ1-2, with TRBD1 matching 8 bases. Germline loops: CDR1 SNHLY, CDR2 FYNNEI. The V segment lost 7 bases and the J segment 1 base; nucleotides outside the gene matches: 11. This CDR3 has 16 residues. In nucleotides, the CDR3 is TGTGCCAGCACCGGGACTCGACAGGGGATTAACTATGGCTACACCTTC. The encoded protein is CASTGTRQGINYGYTF. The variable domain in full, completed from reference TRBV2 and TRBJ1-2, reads EPEVTQTPSHQVTQMGQEVILRCVPISNHLYFYWYRQILGQKVEFLVSFYNNEISEKSEIFDDQFSVERPDGSNFTLKIRSTKLEDSAMYFCASTGTRQGINYGYTFGSGTRLTVV.

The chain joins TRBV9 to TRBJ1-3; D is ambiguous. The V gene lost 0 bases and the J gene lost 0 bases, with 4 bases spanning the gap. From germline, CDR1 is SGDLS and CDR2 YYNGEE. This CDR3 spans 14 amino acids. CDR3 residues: CASSVASSGNTIYF. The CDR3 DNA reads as TGTGCCAGCAGCGTAGCGAGCTCTGGAAACACCATATATTTT. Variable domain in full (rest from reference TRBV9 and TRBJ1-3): DSGVTQTPKHLITATGQRVTLRCSPRSGDLSVYWYQQSLDQGLQFLIQYYNGEERAKGNILERFSAQQFPDLHSELNLSSLELGDSALYFCASSVASSGNTIYFGEGSWLTVV.

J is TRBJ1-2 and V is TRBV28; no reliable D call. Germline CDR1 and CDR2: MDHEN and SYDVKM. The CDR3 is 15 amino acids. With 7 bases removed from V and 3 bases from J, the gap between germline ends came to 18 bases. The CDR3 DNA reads TGTGCCAGCAATGAGGAGCGACCGACCTACTATGGCTACACCTTC. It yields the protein CASNEERPTYYGYTF.

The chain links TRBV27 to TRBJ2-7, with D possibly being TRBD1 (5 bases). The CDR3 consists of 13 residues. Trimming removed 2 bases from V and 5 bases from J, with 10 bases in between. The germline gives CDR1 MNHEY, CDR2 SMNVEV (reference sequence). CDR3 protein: CASSLDSRDEQYF. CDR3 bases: TGTGCCAGCAGTTTAGACAGCCGGGACGAGCAGTACTTC.

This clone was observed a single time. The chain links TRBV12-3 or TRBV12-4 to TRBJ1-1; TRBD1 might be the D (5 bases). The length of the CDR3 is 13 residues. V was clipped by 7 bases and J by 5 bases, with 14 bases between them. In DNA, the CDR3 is TGTGCCAGCAACACGGGACGAGGGACTGAAGCTTTCTTT. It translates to CASNTGRGTEAFF.

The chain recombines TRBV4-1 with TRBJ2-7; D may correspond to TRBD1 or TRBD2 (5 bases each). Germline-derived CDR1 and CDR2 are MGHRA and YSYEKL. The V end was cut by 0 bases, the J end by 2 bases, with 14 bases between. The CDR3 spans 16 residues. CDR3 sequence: CASSQEGVGDPYEQYF. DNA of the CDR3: TGCGCCAGCAGCCAAGAAGGCGTAGGGGACCCCTACGAGCAGTACTTC.

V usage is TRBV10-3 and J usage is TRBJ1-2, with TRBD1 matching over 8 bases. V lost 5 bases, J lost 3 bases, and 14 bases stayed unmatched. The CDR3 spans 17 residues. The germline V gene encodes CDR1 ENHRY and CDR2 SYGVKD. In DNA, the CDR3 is TGTGCCATCAGTAAACCGGGACAGGAAATATCCCACTATGGCTACACCTTC. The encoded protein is CAISKPGQEISHYGYTF.

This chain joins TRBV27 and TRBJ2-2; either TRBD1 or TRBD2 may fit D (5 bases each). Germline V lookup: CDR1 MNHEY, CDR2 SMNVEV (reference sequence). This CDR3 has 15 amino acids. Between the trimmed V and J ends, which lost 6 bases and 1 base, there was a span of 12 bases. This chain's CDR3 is CASRTGTENTGELFF. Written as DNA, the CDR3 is TGTGCCAGCAGAACCGGGACCGAGAACACCGGGGAGCTGTTTTTT.

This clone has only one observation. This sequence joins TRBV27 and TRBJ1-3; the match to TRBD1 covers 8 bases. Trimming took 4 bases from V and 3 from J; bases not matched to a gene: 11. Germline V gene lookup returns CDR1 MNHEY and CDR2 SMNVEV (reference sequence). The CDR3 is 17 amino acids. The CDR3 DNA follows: TGTGCCAGCAGTTCCAATTTTCAGGGGGCGCATGGAAACACCATATATTTT. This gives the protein CASSSNFQGAHGNTIYF.

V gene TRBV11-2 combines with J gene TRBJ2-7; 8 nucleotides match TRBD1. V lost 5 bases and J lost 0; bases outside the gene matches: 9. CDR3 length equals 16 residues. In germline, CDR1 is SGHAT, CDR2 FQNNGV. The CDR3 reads CASSPRGGTGSYEQYF. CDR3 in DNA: TGTGCCAGCAGCCCGAGGGGTGGGACAGGCTCCTACGAGCAGTACTTC.

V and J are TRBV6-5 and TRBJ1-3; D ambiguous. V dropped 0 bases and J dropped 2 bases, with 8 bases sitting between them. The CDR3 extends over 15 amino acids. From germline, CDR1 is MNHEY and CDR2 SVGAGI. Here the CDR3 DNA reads TGTGCCAGCAGTTACTCGAGTGGGGCTGGAAACACCATATATTTT. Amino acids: CASSYSSGAGNTIYF.

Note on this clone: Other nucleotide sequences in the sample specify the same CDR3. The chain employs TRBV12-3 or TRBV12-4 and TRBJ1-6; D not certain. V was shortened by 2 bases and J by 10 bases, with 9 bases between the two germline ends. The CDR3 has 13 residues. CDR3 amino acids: CASSLLRDSPLHF. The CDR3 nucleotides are TGTGCCAGCAGTTTACTTCGCGACTCACCCCTCCACTTT.

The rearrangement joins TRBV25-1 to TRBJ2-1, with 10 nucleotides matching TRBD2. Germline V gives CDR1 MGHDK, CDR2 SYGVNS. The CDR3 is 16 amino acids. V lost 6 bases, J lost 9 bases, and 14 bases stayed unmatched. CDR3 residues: CASRSRESGRASEQFF. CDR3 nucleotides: TGTGCCAGCAGATCCCGGGAGAGCGGGAGGGCCAGTGAGCAGTTCTTC.

Here the CDR3 DNA reads TGTGCCAGCAGTCCTAATTCGGGAAATCAGCCCCAGCATTTT. It is translated as CASSPNSGNQPQHF. The rearrangement links TRBV28 to TRBJ1-5, with unresolved D. The ends were cut back, 5 bases at V and 4 bases at J, with 12 bases in the middle. The CDR3 contains 14 residues. CDR1 and CDR2 (germline): MDHEN, SYDVKM.

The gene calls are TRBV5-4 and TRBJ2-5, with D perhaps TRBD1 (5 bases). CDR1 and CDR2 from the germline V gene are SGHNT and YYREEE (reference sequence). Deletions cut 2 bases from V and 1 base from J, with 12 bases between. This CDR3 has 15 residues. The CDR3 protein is CASSFDRPSQETQYF. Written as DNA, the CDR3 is TGTGCCAGCAGCTTTGACAGACCCTCCCAAGAGACCCAGTACTTC.

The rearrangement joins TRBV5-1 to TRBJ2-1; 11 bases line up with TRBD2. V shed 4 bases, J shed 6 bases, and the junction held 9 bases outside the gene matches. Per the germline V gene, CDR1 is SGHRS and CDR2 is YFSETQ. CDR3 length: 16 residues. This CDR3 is CASSRKLAGVPNEQFF. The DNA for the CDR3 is TGCGCCAGCAGCAGAAAACTAGCGGGAGTCCCCAATGAGCAGTTCTTC.